The entry below describes one TCR beta chain. This specimen comes from a study of cytotoxic CD8 clonotypes in ibrutinib-treated CLL. Data came from immunoSEQ multiplex PCR; TCRdb stores just in-frame clones and leaves some out. Of about 25,000 clones listed, approximately 71% were seen once; the top ten hold just over 50%. The CDR3 totals 13 residues. Germline trimming cut 3 bases from V and 5 bases from J; bases unmatched to any gene: 3. In germline, CDR1 is GTSNPN, CDR2 SVGIG (reference sequence). Here the sequenced sample was PBMCs, taken at disease progression, from a patient treated with ibrutinib. This TCR came from a human donor with chronic lymphocytic leukemia. The chain recombines TRBV30 with TRBJ2-3, with 9 bases identical to TRBD1. The chain's CDR3 is CAWRDRGGDTQYF. Written as DNA, the CDR3 is TGTGCCTGGAGGGACAGGGGCGGAGATACGCAGTATTTT.